A selection of T cell receptor beta chains follows, all from one sample in a study of shared clonotypes between healthy human individuals. The table came from immunoSEQ multiplex PCR; TCRdb's copy has only in-frame clones and leaves some out. The repertoire has nearly 1 million clones, roughly 72% of them found once; the top ten carry roughly 1.5%. Sequencing used memory CD4+ T cells sorted from blood. All receptors come from a man younger than 35 in good health. The CDR3 runs from the conserved cysteine through the conserved F or W. A D gene is named only where the DNA matches it firmly. Some rows have no size entry. The others give once, few or many, or a class for an expanded clone.

CDR3 protein: CASSFGANEKLFF; CDR3 DNA: TGTGCCAGCAGCTTCGGTGCTAATGAAAAACTGTTTTTT; V gene: TRBV11-1; J gene: TRBJ1-4; D gene: NA; clone size: NA
CDR3 protein: CASSPTQGNFGTDTQYF; CDR3 DNA: TGTGCCAGCTCACCAACACAGGGGAACTTTGGCACAGATACGCAGTATTTT; V gene: TRBV18; J gene: TRBJ2-3; D gene: TRBD1; clone size: NA
CDR3 protein: CASSSAGRPQHF; CDR3 DNA: TGTGCCAGCAGTTCTGCGGGGAGGCCCCAGCATTTT; V gene: TRBV28; J gene: TRBJ1-5; D gene: NA; clone size: NA
CDR3 protein: CASSQDRESGEQYF; CDR3 DNA: TGTGCCAGCAGCCAAGACCGGGAGTCAGGCGAGCAGTACTTC; V gene: TRBV4-2; J gene: TRBJ2-7; D gene: NA; clone size: NA
CDR3 protein: CASSLEGYGTGTDTQYF; CDR3 DNA: TGTGCCAGCAGCTTAGAAGGGTATGGGACAGGCACAGATACGCAGTATTTT; V gene: TRBV11-2; J gene: TRBJ2-3; D gene: TRBD1; clone size: few
CDR3 protein: CASSVLDRVDTEAFF; CDR3 DNA: TGTGCCAGCAGCGTACTGGACAGGGTTGACACTGAAGCTTTCTTT; V gene: TRBV9; J gene: TRBJ1-1; D gene: TRBD1; clone size: NA
CDR3 protein: CASSMTSGAAKQFF; CDR3 DNA: TGTGCCAGCAGCATGACTAGCGGGGCCGCCAAGCAGTTCTTC; V gene: TRBV11-2; J gene: TRBJ2-1; D gene: TRBD2; clone size: NA
CDR3 protein: CASSLEGRGGTDTQYF; CDR3 DNA: TGTGCCAGCAGCTTAGAAGGGCGGGGGGGCACAGATACGCAGTATTTT; V gene: TRBV11-2; J gene: TRBJ2-3; D gene: TRBD2; clone size: once
CDR3 protein: CASSPWDRGPSPLHF; CDR3 DNA: TGTGCCAGCAGTCCATGGGACAGGGGGCCTTCACCCCTCCACTTT; V gene: TRBV2; J gene: TRBJ1-6; D gene: TRBD1; clone size: NA
CDR3 protein: CASSLDPNNEKLFF; CDR3 DNA: TGTGCCAGCAGCTTGGATCCGAATAATGAAAAACTGTTTTTT; V gene: TRBV5-4; J gene: TRBJ1-4; D gene: NA; clone size: NA
CDR3 protein: CASSIGTGNQPQHF; CDR3 DNA: TGTGCCAGCAGCATCGGGACAGGGAATCAGCCCCAGCATTTT; V gene: TRBV7-9; J gene: TRBJ1-5; D gene: TRBD1; clone size: NA
CDR3 protein: CASSQVETGELFF; CDR3 DNA: TGTGCCAGCAGCCAGGTGGAAACCGGGGAGCTGTTTTTT; V gene: TRBV14; J gene: TRBJ2-2; D gene: NA; clone size: once
CDR3 protein: CASSPVGWQGVSYEQYF; CDR3 DNA: TGTGCCAGCTCACCGGTGGGATGGCAGGGGGTCTCCTACGAGCAGTACTTC; V gene: TRBV18; J gene: TRBJ2-7; D gene: TRBD1; clone size: many
CDR3 protein: CASSFSPSGYTF; CDR3 DNA: TGTGCCAGCAGCTTCTCCCCGAGTGGCTACACCTTC; V gene: TRBV5-8; J gene: TRBJ1-2; D gene: NA; clone size: NA
CDR3 protein: CASSLGQEGQPQHF; CDR3 DNA: TGCGCCAGCAGCTTGGGACAGGAAGGTCAGCCCCAGCATTTT; V gene: TRBV5-1; J gene: TRBJ1-5; D gene: NA; clone size: NA
CDR3 protein: CASKWQVNNEKLFF; CDR3 DNA: TGTGCCAGCAAGTGGCAGGTCAATAATGAAAAACTGTTTTTT; V gene: TRBV2; J gene: TRBJ1-4; D gene: NA; clone size: NA
CDR3 protein: CATRGLRGGELFF; CDR3 DNA: TGTGCCACCCGTGGGCTCCGGGGCGGGGAGCTGTTTTTT; V gene: TRBV10-3; J gene: TRBJ2-2; D gene: NA; clone size: NA
CDR3 protein: CASSSDSYIYEQYF; CDR3 DNA: TGCGCCAGCAGCTCCGACTCATACATCTACGAGCAGTACTTC; V gene: TRBV5-1; J gene: TRBJ2-7; D gene: NA; clone size: once
CDR3 protein: CASSGPLGTEAFF; CDR3 DNA: TGTGCCAGCAGCGGTCCCTTAGGCACTGAAGCTTTCTTT; V gene: TRBV5-5; J gene: TRBJ1-1; D gene: NA; clone size: NA
CDR3 protein: CLQSKETQYF; CDR3 DNA: TGCCTTCAGTCGAAAGAGACCCAGTACTTC; V gene: TRBV20-1; J gene: TRBJ2-5; D gene: NA; clone size: NA
CDR3 protein: CASSYLSGDGYTF; CDR3 DNA: TGTGCCAGCAGTTACCTTTCAGGGGATGGCTACACCTTC; V gene: TRBV6-5; J gene: TRBJ1-2; D gene: NA; clone size: NA
CDR3 protein: CAAQVGISYNEQFF; CDR3 DNA: TGTGCCGCCCAAGTGGGTATCTCCTACAATGAGCAGTTCTTC; V gene: TRBV30; J gene: TRBJ2-1; D gene: NA; clone size: NA